Below, 27 T cell receptor beta chains from the same sample are listed, as sequenced in a study of early T cells in non-severe SARS-CoV-2 infection. TCRdb re-derived calls from the 5' RACE reads in MiXCR, one entry per CDR3 protein. The table lists tens of thousands of distinct CDR3 sequences, about 12% of them singletons. Material: whole blood, obtained at baseline. The receptors come from an adult who was a healthcare worker with PCR-confirmed SARS-CoV-2 infection or an uninfected control (not recorded which).

J is TRBJ1-4 and V is TRBV19; no definite D call. This CDR3 has 12 amino acids. Germline CDR1 is LNHDA and CDR2 is SQIVND (reference sequence). With 9 bases removed from V and 2 bases from J, the gap between germline ends came to 7 bases. The CDR3 loop is CASSRTNEKLFF. CDR3 nucleotide sequence: TGTGCCAGCTCGAGGACTAATGAAAAACTGTTTTTT. The whole variable domain, filled in from reference TRBV19 and TRBJ1-4, reads DGGITQSPKYLFRKEGQNVTLSCEQNLNHDAMYWYRQDPGQGLRLIYYSQIVNDFQKGDIAEGYSVSREKKESFPLTVTSAQKNPTAFYLCASSRTNEKLFFGSGTQLSVL.

This clonotype was picked up a small number of times. V gene TRBV20-1 combines with J gene TRBJ2-5, with a tentative D call TRBD1 (6 bases). Looked up from germline, CDR1 is DFQATT and CDR2 is SNEGSKA (reference sequence). The CDR3 contains 14 residues. Trimming took 2 bases from V and 4 from J, leaving 14 bases between them. As DNA, the CDR3 is TGCAGTGCTAGATTGCACAGGGTAGGAGAGACCCAGTACTTC. The encoded protein is CSARLHRVGETQYF.

The chain couples TRBV7-9 to TRBJ2-1; TRBD1 matches 8 bases. Losses at the gene ends were 3 bases for V and 9 bases for J; bases not matched to a gene: 7. Looked up from germline, CDR1 is SEHNR and CDR2 is FQNEAQ (reference sequence). The CDR3 has 14 residues. For the CDR3, the DNA is TGTGCCAGCAGCTTGGGGGACAGGTTCTTTGAGCAGTTCTTC. Translated, it gives CASSLGDRFFEQFF.

The sample holds a few counts of this clonotype. The chain is built from TRBV6-6 and TRBJ1-2; no firm D call. V was trimmed by 4 bases and J by 0 bases, leaving 0 bases between them. CDR1 is MNHNY and CDR2 is SVGAGI in the germline V gene (reference sequence). The CDR3 is 11 amino acids. The CDR3 is CASSSNYGYTF. Here the CDR3 DNA reads TGTGCCAGCAGTTCTAACTATGGCTACACCTTC.

This sequence joins TRBV4-1 and TRBJ2-1; D possibly corresponds to TRBD2 (6 bases). The V end was cut by 1 base, the J end by 1 base, with 14 bases between. Looked up from germline, CDR1 is MGHRA and CDR2 is YSYEKL. The CDR3 contains 17 residues. The DNA for the CDR3 is TGCGCCAGCAGCCAAGCCCCTCCCGGGGGTTCCTACAATGAGCAGTTCTTC. Protein: CASSQAPPGGSYNEQFF.

This clonotype was counted only a few times. The chain joins TRBV11-3 to TRBJ2-7, with D perhaps TRBD1 (6 bases). This CDR3 comprises 16 residues. The germline gives CDR1 SGHNT, CDR2 YENEEA. V gave up 5 bases and J gave up 2 bases, with 19 bases separating them. CDR3 in amino acids: CASSTLYRVSPYEQYF. The CDR3 nucleotides are TGTGCCAGCAGCACCCTGTACAGGGTTAGCCCCTACGAGCAGTACTTC.

This clonotype turned up a few times. The chain links TRBV11-2 to TRBJ2-5; 10 bases line up with TRBD2. The CDR3 loop spans 17 amino acids. The ends lost 4 bases at V and 3 bases at J; junction bases unmatched: 11. Germline-derived CDR1 and CDR2 are SGHAT and FQNNGV. The CDR3 here is CASSSRSLAGVEETQYF. For the CDR3, the DNA is TGTGCCAGCAGCTCGCGGTCTCTAGCGGGAGTAGAAGAGACCCAGTACTTC.

This clonotype was recorded at least ten times. The chain recombines TRBV28 with TRBJ1-6, with 8 bases aligning to TRBD1. This CDR3 is built from 13 residues. The ends lost 5 bases at V and 9 bases at J; junction bases unmatched: 3. CDR1 and CDR2 from the germline V gene are MDHEN and SYDVKM. The CDR3 coding sequence is TGTGCCAGCAGTCCGACAGGGGTTTCACCCCTCCACTTT. This sequence encodes CASSPTGVSPLHF.

This clonotype was seen more than once but under ten times. The V gene is TRBV6-5, the J gene TRBJ2-7, with D possibly being TRBD1 (6 bases). The CDR3 runs 14 residues. V shed 7 bases and J shed 3 bases, with 16 bases lying between them. Germline assignment: CDR1 MNHEY and CDR2 SVGAGI. CDR3 nucleotides: TGTGCCAGCAACCAAGCAGGACAGCGCTACGAGCAGTACTTC. It yields the protein CASNQAGQRYEQYF.

Ten or more counts support this clonotype. The rearrangement uses TRBV20-1 and TRBJ2-1, with 10 bases lining up with TRBD1. CDR1 and CDR2 (germline): DFQATT, SNEGSKA (reference sequence). The CDR3 has 14 amino acids. The V segment lost 5 bases and the J segment 7 bases; nucleotides outside the gene matches: 8. CDR3 in DNA: TGCAGTGCTTCCGGGACAGGGGAGGGTAATGAGCAGTTCTTC. Translation gives CSASGTGEGNEQFF.

In its sample, this clonotype was seen a few times. The V gene is TRBV5-1, the J gene TRBJ2-1; 7 nucleotides agree with TRBD2. The CDR3 is 15 residues long. Germline V gene sequence: CDR1 SGHRS, CDR2 YFSETQ. V lost 2 bases to trimming and J lost 0 bases; unmatched junction nucleotides: 2. CDR3 loop: CASSFGGNSYNEQFF. CDR3 sequence (DNA): TGCGCCAGCAGCTTCGGGGGGAACTCCTACAATGAGCAGTTCTTC.

CDR3 in DNA: TGTGCCAGCAGCTCATCTACTAGGGGGGCCTACAATGAGCAGTTCTTC. Translating gives CASSSSTRGAYNEQFF. The chain employs TRBV7-8 and TRBJ2-1; D could derive from TRBD1 or TRBD2 (6 bases each). The ends were cut back, 4 bases at V and 2 bases at J, with 15 bases in the middle. Germline V gene sequence: CDR1 SGHVS, CDR2 FQNEAQ. The CDR3 sequence is 16 residues long. Looking up the rest from reference TRBV7-8 and TRBJ2-1 gives the full variable domain: GAGVSQSPRYKVAKRGQDVALRCDPISGHVSLFWYQQALGQGPEFLTYFQNEAQLDKSGLPSDRFFAERPEGSVSTLKIQRTQQEDSAVYLCASSSSTRGAYNEQFFGPGTRLTVL.

The chain couples TRBV18 to TRBJ1-6; D gene unclear. The CDR3 is made up of 14 amino acids. Germline V gene lookup returns CDR1 KGHSH and CDR2 LQKENI. V lost 2 bases and J 10 bases, leaving 12 bases between the germline ends. In DNA, the CDR3 is TGTGCCAGCTCACCAGGAGGTTCTGGGTCACCCCTCCACTTT. This translates into CASSPGGSGSPLHF.

This chain links TRBV29-1 with TRBJ1-4; D unresolved. The CDR3 runs 13 residues. Germline V gene sequence: CDR1 SQVTM, CDR2 ANQGSEA. V was trimmed by 4 bases and J by 4 bases, leaving 10 bases between them. This CDR3 is CSVASDINEKLFF. Here the CDR3 DNA reads TGCAGCGTTGCGTCCGACATTAATGAAAAACTGTTTTTT.

This clonotype was detected a few times. This rearrangement joins TRBV5-1 to TRBJ2-1; D not resolved. Germline CDR1 SGHRS, CDR2 YFSETQ. V lost 1 base and J lost 8, with 19 bases in between. The CDR3 has 16 amino acids. This chain's CDR3 is CASSLTSSGSSHEQFF. The DNA for the CDR3 is TGCGCCAGCAGCTTGACCTCCTCCGGAAGTTCCCATGAGCAGTTCTTC.

This clonotype has more than one count but fewer than ten. V and J are TRBV21-1 and TRBJ2-7; TRBD2 is taken as the D call from the table, unchecked against the DNA. TRBV21-1 is described as a pseudogene. The CDR3 covers 16 residues. DNA of the CDR3: TGTGCCAGCAGCACCCGCGGTAGCGGAGGGGTCTACGAGCAGTACTTC. As protein: CASSTRGSGGVYEQYF.

This clonotype has more than one count but fewer than ten. V and J are TRBV5-4 and TRBJ2-1, with D maybe TRBD2 (7 bases). V lost 6 bases to trimming and J lost 6 bases, with 19 bases between them. Looked up from germline, CDR1 is SGHNT and CDR2 is YYREEE (reference sequence). The CDR3 length is 15 residues. CDR3 sequence: CASTPPRGGGNEQFF. The CDR3 DNA follows: TGTGCCAGCACCCCACCAAGGGGGGGCGGCAATGAGCAGTTCTTC.

This clonotype was seen more than once but under ten times. The chain is built from TRBV27 and TRBJ2-7, with D possibly matching TRBD1 (6 bases). Germline lookup yields CDR1 MNHEY and CDR2 SMNVEV (reference sequence). This CDR3 contains 12 residues. V was trimmed by 5 bases and J by 9 bases, leaving 14 bases between them. The CDR3 loop reads CASSVRGERQYF. The CDR3 region has the DNA TGTGCCAGCAGTGTCAGGGGCGAAAGGCAGTACTTC.

This clonotype was counted between two and nine times. The CDR3 sequence: CASTTEGAGNQPQHF. The DNA for the CDR3 is TGTGCCAGCACCACCGAGGGGGCCGGCAATCAGCCCCAGCATTTT. The V gene is TRBV12-3 or TRBV12-4, the J gene TRBJ1-5, with 7 nucleotides matching TRBD1. The CDR3 covers 15 residues. After removal of 7 bases from V and 2 bases from J, the junction contained 8 bases not matched to a gene.

This clonotype was counted a few times. The chain joins TRBV29-1 to TRBJ2-7; 7 nucleotides align to TRBD1. Germline-derived CDR1 and CDR2 are SQVTM and ANQGSEA. The trim removed 7 bases at V and 6 bases at J, leaving 6 bases unmatched. This CDR3 is 11 amino acids long. DNA of the CDR3: TGCAGCGGCCGTTACAGGGGCGAGCAGTACTTC. This encodes CSGRYRGEQYF.

There are a few counts of this clonotype. This rearrangement joins TRBV21-1 to TRBJ1-5. TRBV21-1 corresponds to a pseudogene. The CDR3 covers 15 residues. The CDR3, as DNA: TGTGCCAGCAGCGGCAGTCAGTATAGCAATCAGCCCCAGCATTTT. Its translation: CASSGSQYSNQPQHF.

This clonotype was detected a few times. This sequence joins TRBV11-2 and TRBJ1-2; 9 nucleotides match TRBD1. After removal of 4 bases from V and 5 bases from J, the junction contained 5 bases not matched to a gene. The CDR3 runs to 14 residues. Germline V gene lookup returns CDR1 SGHAT and CDR2 FQNNGV. The CDR3 loop reads CASSSRDRAYGYTF. The CDR3 bases are TGTGCCAGCAGCTCCCGGGACAGGGCATATGGCTACACCTTC.

Many counts were recorded for this clonotype. The V and J genes are TRBV7-9 and TRBJ2-1; D is uncertain. The CDR3 is 12 residues long. Germline assignment: CDR1 SEHNR and CDR2 FQNEAQ (reference sequence). V was shortened by 4 bases and J by 4 bases, with 5 bases between the two germline ends. CDR3 coding DNA: TGTGCCAGCAGCTCGCGATACAATGAGCAGTTCTTC. Translation gives CASSSRYNEQFF. The entire variable domain, with the rest obtained from reference TRBV7-9 and TRBJ2-1, is as follows: DTGVSQNPRHKITKRGQNVTFRCDPISEHNRLYWYRQTLGQGPEFLTYFQNEAQLEKSRLLSDRFSAERPKGSFSTLEIQRTEQGDSAMYLCASSSRYNEQFFGPGTRLTVL.

The genes are TRBV6-5 and TRBJ2-7; 8 nucleotides line up with TRBD2. The CDR3 is 17 residues long. CDR1 and CDR2 (germline): MNHEY, SVGAGI. With 2 bases clipped from V and 5 bases from J, the junction kept 14 bases outside the gene matches. Here the CDR3 reads CASSYAGGAANSDEQYF. In nucleotides, the CDR3 is TGTGCCAGCAGTTACGCGGGGGGAGCGGCGAACAGTGACGAGCAGTACTTC.

This clonotype occurred a few times. The chain recombines TRBV7-3 with TRBJ2-5; 7 bases are shared with TRBD1. CDR1 and CDR2 (germline): SGHTA, FQGTGA. The CDR3 is 15 amino acids. V lost 0 bases and J lost 1; bases outside the gene matches: 2. The CDR3 sequence: CASSLTTGIQETQYF. The CDR3 coding sequence is TGTGCCAGCAGCTTAACGACAGGGATCCAAGAGACCCAGTACTTC.

V and J are TRBV7-3 and TRBJ2-2; TRBD2 is a possible D gene (6 bases). This CDR3 has 17 residues. V was trimmed by 5 bases and J by 1 base, leaving 17 bases between them. Germline assignment: CDR1 SGHTA and CDR2 FQGTGA. CDR3 sequence reads: CASSGRKERVNTGELFF. The CDR3 bases are TGTGCCAGCAGCGGGCGAAAGGAGCGGGTGAACACCGGGGAGCTGTTTTTT.

There are a few counts of this clonotype. The chain combines TRBV7-6 with TRBJ2-3; no firm D call. The ends were cut back, 5 bases at V and 2 bases at J, with 11 bases in the middle. Germline CDR1 reads SGHVS; CDR2 reads FNYEAQ. The CDR3 has 14 amino acids. The CDR3 bases are TGTGCCAGCAGCCGCGACCATACCACAGATACGCAGTATTTT. Its translation: CASSRDHTTDTQYF. The full variable domain, in which reference TRBV7-6 and TRBJ2-3 provide the parts outside the CDR3, is GAGVSQSPRYKVTKRGQDVALRCDPISGHVSLYWYRQALGQGPEFLTYFNYEAQQDKSGLPNDRFSAERPEGSISTLTIQRTEQRDSAMYRCASSRDHTTDTQYFGPGTRLTVL.